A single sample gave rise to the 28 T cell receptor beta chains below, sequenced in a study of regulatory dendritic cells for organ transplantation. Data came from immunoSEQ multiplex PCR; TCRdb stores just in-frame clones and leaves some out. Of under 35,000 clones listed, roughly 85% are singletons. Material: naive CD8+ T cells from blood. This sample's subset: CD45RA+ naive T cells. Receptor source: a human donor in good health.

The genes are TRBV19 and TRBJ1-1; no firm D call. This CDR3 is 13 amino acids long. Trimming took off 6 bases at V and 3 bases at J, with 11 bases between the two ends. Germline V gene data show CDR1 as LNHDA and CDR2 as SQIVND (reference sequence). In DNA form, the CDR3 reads TGTGCCAGTAGCGTAACGGGGTACACTGAAGCTTTCTTT. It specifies CASSVTGYTEAFF. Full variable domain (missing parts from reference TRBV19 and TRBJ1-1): DGGITQSPKYLFRKEGQNVTLSCEQNLNHDAMYWYRQDPGQGLRLIYYSQIVNDFQKGDIAEGYSVSREKKESFPLTVTSAQKNPTAFYLCASSVTGYTEAFFGQGTRLTVV.

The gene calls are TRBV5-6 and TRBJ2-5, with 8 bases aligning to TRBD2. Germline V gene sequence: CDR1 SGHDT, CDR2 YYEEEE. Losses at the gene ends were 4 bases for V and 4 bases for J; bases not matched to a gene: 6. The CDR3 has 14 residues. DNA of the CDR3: TGTGCCAGCAGCGGGTCGGGACTAGTAGAGACCCAGTACTTC. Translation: CASSGSGLVETQYF.

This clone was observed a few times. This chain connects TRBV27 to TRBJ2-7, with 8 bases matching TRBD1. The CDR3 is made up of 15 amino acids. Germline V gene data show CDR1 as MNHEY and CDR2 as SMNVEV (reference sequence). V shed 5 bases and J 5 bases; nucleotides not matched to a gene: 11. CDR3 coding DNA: TGTGCCAGCAGTCCTCCGGACAGGGACCCCAACGAGCAGTACTTC. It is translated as CASSPPDRDPNEQYF.

The CDR3, as DNA: TGTGCCAGCAGCTCGGACATCTACGAGCAGTACTTC. This translates into CASSSDIYEQYF. The chain has TRBV11-2 and TRBJ2-7; D may be TRBD1 (5 bases). V lost 4 bases to trimming and J lost 3 bases, with 7 bases between them. In germline, CDR1 is SGHAT, CDR2 FQNNGV. The length of the CDR3 is 12 residues. Combining the CDR3 with reference TRBV11-2 and TRBJ2-7 gives the whole variable domain EAGVAQSPRYKIIEKRQSVAFWCNPISGHATLYWYQQILGQGPKLLIQFQNNGVVDDSQLPKDRFSAERLKGVDSTLKIQPAKLEDSAVYLCASSSDIYEQYFGPGTRLTVT.

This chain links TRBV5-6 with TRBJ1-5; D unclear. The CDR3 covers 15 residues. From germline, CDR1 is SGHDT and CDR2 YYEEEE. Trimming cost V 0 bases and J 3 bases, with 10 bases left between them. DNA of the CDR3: TGTGCCAGCAGCTTGGTGGGCAGTCACAATCAGCCCCAGCATTTT. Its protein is CASSLVGSHNQPQHF.

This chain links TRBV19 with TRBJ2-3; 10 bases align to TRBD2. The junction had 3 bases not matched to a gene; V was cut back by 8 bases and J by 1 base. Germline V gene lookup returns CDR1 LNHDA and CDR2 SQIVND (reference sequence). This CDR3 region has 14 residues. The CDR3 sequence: CASEGLAGTDTQYF. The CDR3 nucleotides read TGTGCCAGTGAAGGACTAGCGGGCACAGATACGCAGTATTTT.

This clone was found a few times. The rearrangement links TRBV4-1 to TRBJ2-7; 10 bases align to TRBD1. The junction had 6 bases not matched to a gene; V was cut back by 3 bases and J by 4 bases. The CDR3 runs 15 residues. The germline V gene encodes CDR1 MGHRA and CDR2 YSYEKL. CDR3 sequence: CASSQPGQGIYEQYF. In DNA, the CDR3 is TGCGCCAGCAGCCAGCCGGGACAGGGGATATACGAGCAGTACTTC.

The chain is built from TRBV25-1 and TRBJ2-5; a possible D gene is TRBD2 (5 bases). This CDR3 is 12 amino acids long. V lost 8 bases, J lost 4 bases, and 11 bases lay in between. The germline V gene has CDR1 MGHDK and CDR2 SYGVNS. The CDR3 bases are TGTGCCAGCGCTGCTAGCCCAGAGACCCAGTACTTC. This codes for CASAASPETQYF. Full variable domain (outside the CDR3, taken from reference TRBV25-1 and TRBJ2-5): EADIYQTPRYLVIGTGKKITLECSQTMGHDKMYWYQQDPGMELHLIHYSYGVNSTEKGDLSSESTVSRIRTEHFPLTLESARPSHTSQYLCASAASPETQYFGPGTRLLVL.

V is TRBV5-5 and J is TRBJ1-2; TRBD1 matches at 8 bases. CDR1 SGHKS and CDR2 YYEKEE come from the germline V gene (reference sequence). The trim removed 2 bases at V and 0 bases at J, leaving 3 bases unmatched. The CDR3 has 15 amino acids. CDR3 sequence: CASSLTGGTNYGYTF. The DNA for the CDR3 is TGTGCCAGCAGCTTAACAGGGGGGACTAACTATGGCTACACCTTC. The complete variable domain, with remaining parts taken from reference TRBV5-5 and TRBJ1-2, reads DAGVTQSPTHLIKTRGQQVTLRCSPISGHKSVSWYQQVLGQGPQFIFQYYEKEERGRGNFPDRFSARQFPNYSSELNVNALLLGDSALYLCASSLTGGTNYGYTFGSGTRLTVV.

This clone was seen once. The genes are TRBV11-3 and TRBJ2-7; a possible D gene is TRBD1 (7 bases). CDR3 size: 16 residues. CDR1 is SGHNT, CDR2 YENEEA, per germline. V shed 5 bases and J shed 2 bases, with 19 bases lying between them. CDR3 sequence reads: CASSPRRGRGAYEQYF. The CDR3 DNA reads TGTGCCAGCAGCCCGAGAAGGGGCAGGGGGGCCTACGAGCAGTACTTC.

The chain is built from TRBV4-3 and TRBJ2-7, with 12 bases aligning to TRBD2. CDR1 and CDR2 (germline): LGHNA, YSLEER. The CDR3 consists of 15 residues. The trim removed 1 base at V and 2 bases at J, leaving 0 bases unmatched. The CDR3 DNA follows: TGCGCCAGCAGCCAAGGGACTAGCGGGGCCTACGAGCAGTACTTC. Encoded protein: CASSQGTSGAYEQYF.

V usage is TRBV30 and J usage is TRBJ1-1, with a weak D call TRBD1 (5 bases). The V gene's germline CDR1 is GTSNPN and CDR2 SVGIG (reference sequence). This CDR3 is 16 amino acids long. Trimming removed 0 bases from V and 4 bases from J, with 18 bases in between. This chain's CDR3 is CAWSVDLGGESTEAFF. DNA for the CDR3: TGTGCCTGGAGTGTAGACTTAGGAGGGGAGAGCACTGAAGCTTTCTTT.

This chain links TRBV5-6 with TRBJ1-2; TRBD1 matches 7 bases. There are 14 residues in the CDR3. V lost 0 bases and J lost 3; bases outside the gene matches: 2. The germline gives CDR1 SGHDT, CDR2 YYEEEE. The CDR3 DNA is TGTGCCAGCAGCTTGGGACAGGGCTACTATGGCTACACCTTC. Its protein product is CASSLGQGYYGYTF.

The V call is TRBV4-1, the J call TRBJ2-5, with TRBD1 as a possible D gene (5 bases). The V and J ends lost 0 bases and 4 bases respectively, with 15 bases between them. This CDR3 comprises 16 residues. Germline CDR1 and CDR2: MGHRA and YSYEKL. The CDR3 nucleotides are TGCGCCAGCAGCCAAGATTACGGCCTTAGGGGAGAGACCCAGTACTTC. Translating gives CASSQDYGLRGETQYF.

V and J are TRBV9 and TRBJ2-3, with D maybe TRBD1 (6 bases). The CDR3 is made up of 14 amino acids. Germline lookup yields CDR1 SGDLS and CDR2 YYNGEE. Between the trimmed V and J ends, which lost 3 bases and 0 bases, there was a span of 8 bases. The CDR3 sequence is CASSGDRSTDTQYF. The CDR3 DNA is TGTGCCAGCAGCGGCGACAGGAGCACAGATACGCAGTATTTT.

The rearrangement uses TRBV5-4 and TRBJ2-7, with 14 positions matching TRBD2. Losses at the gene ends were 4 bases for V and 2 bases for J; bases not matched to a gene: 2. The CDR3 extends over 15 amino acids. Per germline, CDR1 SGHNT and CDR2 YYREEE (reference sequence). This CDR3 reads CASSGTSGGPYEQYF. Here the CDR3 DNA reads TGTGCCAGCAGCGGGACTAGCGGGGGCCCCTACGAGCAGTACTTC.

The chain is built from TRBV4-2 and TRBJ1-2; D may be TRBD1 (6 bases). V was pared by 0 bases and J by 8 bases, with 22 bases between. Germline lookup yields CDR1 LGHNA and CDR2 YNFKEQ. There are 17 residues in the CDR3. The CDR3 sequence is CASSQEVEGWGREGYTF. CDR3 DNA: TGTGCCAGCAGCCAAGAGGTAGAGGGCTGGGGGCGAGAAGGCTACACCTTC.

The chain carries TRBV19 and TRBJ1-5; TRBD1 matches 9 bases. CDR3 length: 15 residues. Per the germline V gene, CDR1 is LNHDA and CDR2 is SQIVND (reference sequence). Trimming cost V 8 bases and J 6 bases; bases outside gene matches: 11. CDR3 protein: CASHPDRGLSQPQHF. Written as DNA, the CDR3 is TGTGCCAGTCATCCGGACAGGGGTTTGAGTCAGCCCCAGCATTTT.

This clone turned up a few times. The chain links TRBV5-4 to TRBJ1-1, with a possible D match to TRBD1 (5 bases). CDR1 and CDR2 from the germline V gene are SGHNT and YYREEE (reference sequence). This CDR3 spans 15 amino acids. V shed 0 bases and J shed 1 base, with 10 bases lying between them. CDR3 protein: CASSLAEGANTEAFF. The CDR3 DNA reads TGTGCCAGCAGCTTGGCTGAAGGGGCGAACACTGAAGCTTTCTTT.

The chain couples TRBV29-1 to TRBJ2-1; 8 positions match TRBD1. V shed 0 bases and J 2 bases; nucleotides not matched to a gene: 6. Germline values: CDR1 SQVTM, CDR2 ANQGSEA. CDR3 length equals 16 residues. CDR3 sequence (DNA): TGCAGCGTTGAAGAAGGGCGACAGGGGACCTACAATGAGCAGTTCTTC. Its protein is CSVEEGRQGTYNEQFF.

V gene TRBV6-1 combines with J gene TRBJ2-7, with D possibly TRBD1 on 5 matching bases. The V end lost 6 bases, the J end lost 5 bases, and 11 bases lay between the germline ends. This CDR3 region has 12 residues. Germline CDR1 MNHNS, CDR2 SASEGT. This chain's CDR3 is CASRLTGNEQYF. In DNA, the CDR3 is TGTGCCAGCAGACTAACAGGTAACGAGCAGTACTTC.

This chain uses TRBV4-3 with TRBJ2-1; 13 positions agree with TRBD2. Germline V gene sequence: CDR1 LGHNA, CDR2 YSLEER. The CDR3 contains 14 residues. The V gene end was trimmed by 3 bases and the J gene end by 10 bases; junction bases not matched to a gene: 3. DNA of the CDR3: TGCGCCAGCAGCCAGGGACTAGCGGGGCTCGAGCAGTTCTTC. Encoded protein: CASSQGLAGLEQFF.

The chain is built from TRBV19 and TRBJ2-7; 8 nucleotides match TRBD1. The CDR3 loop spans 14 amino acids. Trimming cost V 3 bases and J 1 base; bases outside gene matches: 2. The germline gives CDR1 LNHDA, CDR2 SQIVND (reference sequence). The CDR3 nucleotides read TGTGCCAGTAGTATTGGACAGGGATCCTACGAGCAGTACTTC. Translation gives CASSIGQGSYEQYF.

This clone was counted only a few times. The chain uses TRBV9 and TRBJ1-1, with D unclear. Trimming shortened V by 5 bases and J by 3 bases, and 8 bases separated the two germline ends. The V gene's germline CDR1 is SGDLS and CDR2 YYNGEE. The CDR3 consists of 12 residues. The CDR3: CASSGPYTEAFF. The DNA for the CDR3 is TGTGCCAGCAGTGGGCCTTACACTGAAGCTTTCTTT.

CDR3 nucleotide sequence: TGTGCCAGCAGTCCATACGACAGGGCAAGAGGAAACACCATATATTTT. Its protein is CASSPYDRARGNTIYF. The rearrangement links TRBV28 to TRBJ1-3, with 7 nucleotides matching TRBD1. V was pared by 5 bases and J by 4 bases, with 11 bases of the junction left unmatched. CDR3 length equals 16 residues. Germline V gene data show CDR1 as MDHEN and CDR2 as SYDVKM.

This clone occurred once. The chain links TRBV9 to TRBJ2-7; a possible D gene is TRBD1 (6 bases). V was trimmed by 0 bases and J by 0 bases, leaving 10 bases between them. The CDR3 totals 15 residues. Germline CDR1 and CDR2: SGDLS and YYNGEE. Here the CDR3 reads CASSVAGGSSYEQYF. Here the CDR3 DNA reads TGTGCCAGCAGCGTAGCTGGGGGCAGCTCCTACGAGCAGTACTTC.

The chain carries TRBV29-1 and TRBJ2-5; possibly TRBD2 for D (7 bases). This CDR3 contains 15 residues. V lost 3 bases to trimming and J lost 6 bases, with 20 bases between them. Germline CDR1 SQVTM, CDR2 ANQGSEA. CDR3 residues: CSVEGGGTSLQTQYF. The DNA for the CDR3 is TGCAGCGTTGAGGGCGGGGGCACCTCCTTACAGACCCAGTACTTC.

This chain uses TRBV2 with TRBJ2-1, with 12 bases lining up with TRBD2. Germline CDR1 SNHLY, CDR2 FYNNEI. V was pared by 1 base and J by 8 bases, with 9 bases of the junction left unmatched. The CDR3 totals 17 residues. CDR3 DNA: TGTGCCAGCAGTGAAGTGGCTAGCGGGGGGGCCTCTCATGAGCAGTTCTTC. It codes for CASSEVASGGASHEQFF. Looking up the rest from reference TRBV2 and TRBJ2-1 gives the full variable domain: EPEVTQTPSHQVTQMGQEVILRCVPISNHLYFYWYRQILGQKVEFLVSFYNNEISEKSEIFDDQFSVERPDGSNFTLKIRSTKLEDSAMYFCASSEVASGGASHEQFFGPGTRLTVL.